The clone carrying this TCR beta chain was seen a few times. Its cognate antigen is unknown. The source of the sample is a study of T cells after yellow fever vaccination. The study's findings and limits: Subsequent booster samples again held most clones from primary vaccination (around 96% CD4, roughly 91% CD8).

The TCR cDNA carried a universal primer site and UMIs from 5'RACE template switching. Each CDR3 protein is one row after TCRdb ran MiXCR on the 5' RACE reads. The repertoire includes 600,000 to 750,000 distinct CDR3 sequences, roughly an eighth of them detected once, and approximately 15% sits in the top ten. This CDR3 has 12 amino acids. The germline V and J ends were trimmed by 6 bases and 3 bases, with 10 bases remaining between them. CDR1 and CDR2 (germline): SGHRS, YFSETQ. The J gene is TRBJ2-7, the V gene TRBV5-1; no definite D call. The sequences come from PBMCs, collected on the day of the yellow fever booster vaccination. The sequence was collected from a man between 25 and 39 years old who received the YFV17D yellow fever vaccine. CDR3 bases: TGCGCCAGCAATTCGGACCTCTACGAGCAGTACTTC. Its protein product is CASNSDLYEQYF.